This T cell receptor beta chain was sequenced for a study of T cells in Graves' hyperthyroidism and ophthalmopathy. Whole-study findings and limits: Classification by a 13 V-J model distinguished ophthalmopathy from stable hyperthyroidism.

Amplification targeted TCR beta CDR3 regions from RNA transcripts. Initially, a first-round RT-PCR of the TCR CDR3 employed the HTBI primer set. TCRdb itself ran the multiplex PCR reads through MiXCR, one entry per CDR3 protein. The sample lists about 460,000 distinct CDR3 sequences; under 25% were seen once. The CDR3 extends over 14 amino acids. V lost 6 bases to trimming and J lost 0 bases, with 8 bases between them. The germline V gene has CDR1 MNHNS and CDR2 SASEGT. The table lists this clonotype with many counts. Its specificity is unknown. Patients affected by ophthalmopathy presented a Clinical Activity Score of at least 3, a NOSPECS grade of at least 4, and disease duration below 3 months. Uncontrolled infection, other autoimmune disease, pregnancy and lactation each barred patients from inclusion. Diagnostic decisions used clinical symptoms, serum thyroxine and TRAb, thyroid ultrasound and orbital computed tomography.

Specimen: blood. The origin of this receptor is a woman aged 70-85 years with Graves' ophthalmopathy. The rearrangement joins TRBV6-1 to TRBJ2-2; D remains ambiguous. CDR3 coding DNA: TGTGCCAGCAGACAGACGACGAACACCGGGGAGCTGTTTTTT. Its translation is CASRQTTNTGELFF.